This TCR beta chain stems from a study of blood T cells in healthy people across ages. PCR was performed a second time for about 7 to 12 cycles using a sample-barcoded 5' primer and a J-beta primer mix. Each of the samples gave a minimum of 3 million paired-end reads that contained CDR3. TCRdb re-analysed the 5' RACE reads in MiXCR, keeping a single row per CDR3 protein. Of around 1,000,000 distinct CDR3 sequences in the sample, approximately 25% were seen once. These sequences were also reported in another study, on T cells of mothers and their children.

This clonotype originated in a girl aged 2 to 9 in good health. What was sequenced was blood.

DNA for the CDR3: TGCGCCAGCAGCCGTAAGGGACAGGGGAGGTACAATGAGCAGTTCTTC. It yields the protein CASSRKGQGRYNEQFF. The rearrangement links TRBV4-3 to TRBJ2-1; 10 positions agree with TRBD1. J was trimmed by 4 bases and V by 4 bases; bases with no gene match: 7. This CDR3 is 16 amino acids long. Per the germline V gene, CDR1 is LGHNA and CDR2 is YSLEER.